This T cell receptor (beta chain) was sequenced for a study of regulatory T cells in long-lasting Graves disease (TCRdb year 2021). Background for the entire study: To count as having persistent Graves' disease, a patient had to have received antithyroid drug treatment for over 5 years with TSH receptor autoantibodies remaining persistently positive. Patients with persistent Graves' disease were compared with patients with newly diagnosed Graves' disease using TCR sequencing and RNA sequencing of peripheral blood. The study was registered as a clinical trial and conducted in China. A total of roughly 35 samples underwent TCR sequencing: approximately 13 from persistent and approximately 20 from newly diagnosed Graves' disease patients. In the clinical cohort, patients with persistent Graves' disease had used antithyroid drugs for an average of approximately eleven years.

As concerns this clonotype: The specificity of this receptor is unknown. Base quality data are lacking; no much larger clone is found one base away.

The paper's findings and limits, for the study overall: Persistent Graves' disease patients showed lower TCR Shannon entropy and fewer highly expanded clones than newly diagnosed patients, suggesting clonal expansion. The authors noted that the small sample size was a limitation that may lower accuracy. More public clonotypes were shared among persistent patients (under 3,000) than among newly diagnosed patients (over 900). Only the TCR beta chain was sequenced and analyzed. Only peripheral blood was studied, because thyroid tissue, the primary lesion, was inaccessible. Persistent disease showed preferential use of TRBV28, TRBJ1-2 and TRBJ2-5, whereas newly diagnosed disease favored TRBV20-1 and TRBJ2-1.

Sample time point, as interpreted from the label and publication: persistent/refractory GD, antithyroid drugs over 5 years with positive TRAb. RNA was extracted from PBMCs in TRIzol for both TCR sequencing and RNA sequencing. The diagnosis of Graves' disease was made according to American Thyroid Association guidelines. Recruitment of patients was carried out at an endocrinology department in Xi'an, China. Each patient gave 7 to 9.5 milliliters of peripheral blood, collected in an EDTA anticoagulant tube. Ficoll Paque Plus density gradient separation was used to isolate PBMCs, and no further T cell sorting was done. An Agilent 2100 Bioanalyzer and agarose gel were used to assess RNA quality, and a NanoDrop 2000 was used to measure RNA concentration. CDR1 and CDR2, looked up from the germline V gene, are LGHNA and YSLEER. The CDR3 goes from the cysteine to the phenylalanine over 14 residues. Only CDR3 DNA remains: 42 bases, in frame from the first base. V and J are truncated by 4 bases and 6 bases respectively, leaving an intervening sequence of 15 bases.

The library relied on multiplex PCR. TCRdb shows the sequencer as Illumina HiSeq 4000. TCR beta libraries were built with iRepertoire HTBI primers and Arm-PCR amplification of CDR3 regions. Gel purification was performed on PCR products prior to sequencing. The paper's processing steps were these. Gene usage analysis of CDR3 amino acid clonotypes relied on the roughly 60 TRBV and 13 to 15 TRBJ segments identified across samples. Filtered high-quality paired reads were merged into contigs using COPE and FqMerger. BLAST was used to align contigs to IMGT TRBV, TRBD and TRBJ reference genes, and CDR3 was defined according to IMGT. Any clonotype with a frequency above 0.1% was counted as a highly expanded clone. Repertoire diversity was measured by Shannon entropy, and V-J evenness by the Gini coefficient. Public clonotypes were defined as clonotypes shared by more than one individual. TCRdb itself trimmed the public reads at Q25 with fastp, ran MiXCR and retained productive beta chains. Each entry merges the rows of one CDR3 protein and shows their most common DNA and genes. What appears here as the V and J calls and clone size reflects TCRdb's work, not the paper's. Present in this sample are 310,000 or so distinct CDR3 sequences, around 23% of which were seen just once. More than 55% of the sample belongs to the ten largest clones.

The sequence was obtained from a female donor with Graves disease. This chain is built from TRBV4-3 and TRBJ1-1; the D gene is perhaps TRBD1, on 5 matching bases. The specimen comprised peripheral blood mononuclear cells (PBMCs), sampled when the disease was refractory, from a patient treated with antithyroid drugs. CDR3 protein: CASSPLGTGAEAFF. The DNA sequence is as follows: TGCGCCAGCAGCCCCTTAGGGACGGGCGCTGAAGCTTTCTTT.